A selection of T cell receptor beta chains follows, all from one sample in a study of blood T cell repertoires in COVID-19. Profiled with immunoSEQ multiplex PCR; TCRdb holds only in-frame clones, not every one. This table has about 230,000 clones, about 85% appearing once. The sample taken for sequencing was peripheral blood. These receptors all stem from a man aged 40-50 years with acute or convalescent COVID-19. CDR3s include the opening cysteine and the closing phenylalanine or tryptophan. A D gene is named only where the DNA matches it firmly. Size tells how often a clone was seen (once, few, many) or the class of an expanded clone, and some rows leave it out.

clone size,J gene,D gene,V gene,CDR3 DNA,CDR3 protein
.,TRBJ2-1,.,TRBV11-2,TGTGCCAGCAGCTCTTGGAGCAACAATGAGCAGTTCTTC,CASSSWSNNEQFF
.,TRBJ2-2,TRBD2,TRBV3-1/TRBV3-2,TGTGCCAGCAGTAGACTAGCCTCCGGGGAGCTGTTTTTT,CASSRLASGELFF
.,TRBJ1-1,TRBD1,TRBV7-6,TGTGCCAGCAGTTTGCCAGGACAGGGGAACACTGAAGCTTTCTTT,CASSLPGQGNTEAFF
.,TRBJ2-1,TRBD1,TRBV29-1,TGCAGCGTTGACTCCACAGGGGGCAATGAGCAGTTCTTC,CSVDSTGGNEQFF
.,TRBJ1-2,.,TRBV7-2,TGTGCCAGCAGCCCCGGTCCAGGGTCCGATGGCTACACCTTC,CASSPGPGSDGYTF
.,TRBJ1-5,.,TRBV12-5,TGTGCTAGTGGTTTGGTACAAAGGGGGCCCCAGCATTTT,CASGLVQRGPQHF
.,TRBJ2-2,.,TRBV28,TGTGCCAGCAGCAGACAGAGAATTAGCCCCGGGGAGCTGTTTTTT,CASSRQRISPGELFF
.,TRBJ2-3,TRBD2,TRBV10-3,TGTGCCATTCGGACTAGAGAACACGGAGATACGCAGTATTTT,CAIRTREHGDTQYF
few,TRBJ1-6,.,TRBV7-6,TGTGCCAGCAGCCCGCCAGGTGACAGAAATTCACCCCTCCACTTT,CASSPPGDRNSPLHF
.,TRBJ1-3,.,TRBV27,TGTGCCAGCAGTTTAAAACCGAGTCTCTCTGGAAACACCATATATTTT,CASSLKPSLSGNTIYF
.,TRBJ2-2,TRBD2,TRBV5-4,TGTGCCAGCAGCTTGCCCAGCGGGATATCCGGGGAGCTGTTTTTT,CASSLPSGISGELFF
.,TRBJ1-5,.,TRBV2,TGTGCCAGCAGGACAGCTAGCAATCAGCCCCAGCATTTT,CASRTASNQPQHF
.,TRBJ2-3,TRBD2,TRBV28,TGTGCCAGCGCGGGGGGATGGAGCACAGATACGCAGTATTTT,CASAGGWSTDTQYF
.,TRBJ1-1,.,TRBV6-5,TGTGCCAGCAGGCAACAGAGCACTGAAGCTTTCTTT,CASRQQSTEAFF
.,TRBJ2-2,TRBD2,TRBV2,TGTGCCAGCAGTGATGGGGGGGTAAACACCGGGGAGCTGTTTTTT,CASSDGGVNTGELFF
few,TRBJ1-6,.,TRBV3-1/TRBV3-2,TGTGCCAGCAGCCCCCGGGAGGGAACATATAATTCACCCCTCCACTTT,CASSPREGTYNSPLHF
.,TRBJ2-3,.,TRBV30,TGTGCCTGGAGTGTCGACAGGACAGATACGCAGTATTTT,CAWSVDRTDTQYF
.,TRBJ1-2,.,TRBV19,TGTGCCAGTAGTCTCAGGACAGATGGCTACACCTTC,CASSLRTDGYTF
.,TRBJ2-3,.,TRBV28,TGTGCCAGCAGTTTGTGGACTAGCACAGATACGCAGTATTTT,CASSLWTSTDTQYF
.,TRBJ1-3,.,TRBV5-5,TGTGCCAGCAGCTTGGAGGGGGGGATTGGAAACACCATATATTTT,CASSLEGGIGNTIYF
.,TRBJ1-1,.,TRBV6-5,TGTGCCAGCAGTTATGCTCAGGCCCTGGGCACTGAAGCTTTCTTT,CASSYAQALGTEAFF
.,TRBJ2-4,.,TRBV10-1,TGCGCCAGCACCATCCCAGACCGGGACAAAAACATTCAGTACTTC,CASTIPDRDKNIQYF
once,TRBJ2-2,.,TRBV5-1,TGCGCCAGCAGCCCAAGGGGGGGGACCACCGGGGAGCTGTTTTTT,CASSPRGGTTGELFF
.,TRBJ1-3,.,TRBV30,TGTGCCTGGAGTTTTCGGGGAGGAGGAAACACCATATATTTT,CAWSFRGGGNTIYF
few,TRBJ1-1,.,TRBV7-9,TGTGCCAGCAGCCCTCGGGTAGACACTGAAGCTTTCTTT,CASSPRVDTEAFF
.,TRBJ1-1,.,TRBV11-1,TGTGCCAGCAGCTTCCGGGGTTCGAACACTGAAGCTTTCTTT,CASSFRGSNTEAFF